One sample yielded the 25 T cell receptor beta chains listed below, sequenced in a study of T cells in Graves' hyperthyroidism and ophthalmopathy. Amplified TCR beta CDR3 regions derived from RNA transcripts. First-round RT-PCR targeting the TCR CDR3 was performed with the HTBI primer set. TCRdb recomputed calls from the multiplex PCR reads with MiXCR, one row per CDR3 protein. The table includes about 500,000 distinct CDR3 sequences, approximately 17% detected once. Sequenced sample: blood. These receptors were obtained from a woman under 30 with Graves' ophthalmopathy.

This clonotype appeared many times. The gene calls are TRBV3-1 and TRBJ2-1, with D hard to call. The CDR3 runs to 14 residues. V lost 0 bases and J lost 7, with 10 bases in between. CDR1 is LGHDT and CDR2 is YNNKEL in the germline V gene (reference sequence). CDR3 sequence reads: CASSQDRALNEQFF. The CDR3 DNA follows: TGTGCCAGCAGCCAAGATCGTGCGCTGAATGAGCAGTTCTTC.

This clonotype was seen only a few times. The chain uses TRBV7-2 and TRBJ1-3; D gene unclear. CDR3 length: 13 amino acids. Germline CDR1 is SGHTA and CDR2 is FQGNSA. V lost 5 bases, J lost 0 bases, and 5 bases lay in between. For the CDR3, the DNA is TGTGCCAGCAGCCCTGCCTCTGGAAACACCATATATTTT. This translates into CASSPASGNTIYF. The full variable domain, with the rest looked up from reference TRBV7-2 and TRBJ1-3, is GAGVSQSPSNKVTEKGKDVELRCDPISGHTALYWYRQSLGQGLEFLIYFQGNSAPDKSGLPSDRFSAERTGGSVSTLTIQRTQQEDSAVYLCASSPASGNTIYFGEGSWLTVV.

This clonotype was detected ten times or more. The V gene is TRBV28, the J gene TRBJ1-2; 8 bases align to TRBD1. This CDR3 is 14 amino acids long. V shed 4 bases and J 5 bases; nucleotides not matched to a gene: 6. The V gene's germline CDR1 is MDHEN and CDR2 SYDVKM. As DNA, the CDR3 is TGTGCCAGCAGTTCGCGGGACAGGCCTTATGGCTACACCTTC. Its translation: CASSSRDRPYGYTF.

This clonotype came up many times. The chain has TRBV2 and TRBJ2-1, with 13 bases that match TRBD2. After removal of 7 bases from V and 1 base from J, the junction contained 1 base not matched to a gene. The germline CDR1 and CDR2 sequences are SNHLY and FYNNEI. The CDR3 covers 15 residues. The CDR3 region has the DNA TGTGCCAGCAAGGGACTAGCGGGATCCTACAATGAGCAGTTCTTC. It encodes CASKGLAGSYNEQFF.

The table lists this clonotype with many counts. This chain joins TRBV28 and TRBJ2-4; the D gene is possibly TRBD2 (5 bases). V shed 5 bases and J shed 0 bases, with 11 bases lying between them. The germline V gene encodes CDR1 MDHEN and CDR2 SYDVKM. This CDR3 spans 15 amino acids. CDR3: CASSGFGIAKNIQYF. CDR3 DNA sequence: TGTGCCAGCAGTGGGTTCGGGATAGCCAAAAACATTCAGTACTTC.

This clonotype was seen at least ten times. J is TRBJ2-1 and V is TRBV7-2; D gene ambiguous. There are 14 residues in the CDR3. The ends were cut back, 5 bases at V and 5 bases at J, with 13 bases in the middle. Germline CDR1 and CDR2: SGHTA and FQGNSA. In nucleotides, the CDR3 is TGTGCCAGCAGCCTAAGCCAGGAGAACAATGAGCAGTTCTTC. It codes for CASSLSQENNEQFF.

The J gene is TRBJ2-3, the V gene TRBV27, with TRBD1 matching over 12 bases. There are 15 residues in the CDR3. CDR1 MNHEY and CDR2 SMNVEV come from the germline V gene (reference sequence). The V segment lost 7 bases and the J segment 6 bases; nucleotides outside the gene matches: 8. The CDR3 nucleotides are TGTGCCAGCAATTCCGGGACAGGGGGCGGCGATACGCAGTATTTT. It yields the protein CASNSGTGGGDTQYF.

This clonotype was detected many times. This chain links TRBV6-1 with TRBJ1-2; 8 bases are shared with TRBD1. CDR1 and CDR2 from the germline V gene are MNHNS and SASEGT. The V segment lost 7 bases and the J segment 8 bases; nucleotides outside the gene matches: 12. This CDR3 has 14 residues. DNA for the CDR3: TGTGCCAGCACCGCGGTGGGCAGGGGGCTAGGCTACACCTTC. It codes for CASTAVGRGLGYTF.

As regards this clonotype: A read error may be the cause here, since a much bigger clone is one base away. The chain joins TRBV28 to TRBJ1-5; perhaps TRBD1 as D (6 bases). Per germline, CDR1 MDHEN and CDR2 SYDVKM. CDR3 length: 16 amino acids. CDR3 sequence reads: CASTDWSGARNRPQHF. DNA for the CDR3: TGTGCCAGCACCGATTGGTCGGGGGCGCGCAATCGGCCCCAGCATTTT. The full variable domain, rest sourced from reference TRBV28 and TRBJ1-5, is DVKVTQSSRYLVKRTGEKVFLECVQDMDHENMFWYRQDPGLGLRLIYFSYDVKMKEKGDIPEGYSVSREKKERFSLILESASTNQTSMYLCASTDWSGARNRPQHFGDGTRLSIL.

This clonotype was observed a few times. The CDR3 bases are TGTGCCAGCAGTTCTTTGAGGGGGCAAGTTGAGCAGTTCTTC. It encodes CASSSLRGQVEQFF. This rearrangement joins TRBV12-3 or TRBV12-4 to TRBJ2-1; 7 bases are a match to TRBD1. This CDR3 is 14 amino acids long. The J segment lost 9 bases and the V segment lost 4 bases, leaving 9 bases of the junction unmatched.

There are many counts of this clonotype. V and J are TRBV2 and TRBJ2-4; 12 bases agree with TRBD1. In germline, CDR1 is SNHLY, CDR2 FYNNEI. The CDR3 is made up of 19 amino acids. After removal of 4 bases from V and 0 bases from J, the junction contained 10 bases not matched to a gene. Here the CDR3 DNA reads TGTGCCAGCAGTGGACCGGGACAGGGGGCCGACCTAGCCAAAAACATTCAGTACTTC. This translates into CASSGPGQGADLAKNIQYF.

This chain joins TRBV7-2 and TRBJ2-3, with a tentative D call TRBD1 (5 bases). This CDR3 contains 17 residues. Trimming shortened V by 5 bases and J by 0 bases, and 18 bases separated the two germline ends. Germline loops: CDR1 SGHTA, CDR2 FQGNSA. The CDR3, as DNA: TGTGCCAGCAGCACGTACTCGAAGACAGAGAGCACAGATACGCAGTATTTT. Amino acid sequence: CASSTYSKTESTDTQYF.

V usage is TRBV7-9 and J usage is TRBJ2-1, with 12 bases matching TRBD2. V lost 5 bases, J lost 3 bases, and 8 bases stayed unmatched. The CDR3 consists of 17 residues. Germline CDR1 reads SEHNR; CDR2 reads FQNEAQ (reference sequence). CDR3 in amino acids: CASSPPPGLAGYNEQFF. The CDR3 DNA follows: TGTGCCAGCAGCCCACCCCCGGGACTAGCGGGCTACAATGAGCAGTTCTTC.

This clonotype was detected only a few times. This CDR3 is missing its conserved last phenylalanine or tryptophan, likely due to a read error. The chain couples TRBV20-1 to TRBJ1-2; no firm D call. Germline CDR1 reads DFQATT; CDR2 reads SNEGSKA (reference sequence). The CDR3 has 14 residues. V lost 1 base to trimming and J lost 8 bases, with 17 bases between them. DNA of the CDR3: TGCAGTGCTAGAGGATCGTTGGAGAATATGGGCTACACCCTC. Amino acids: CSARGSLENMGYTL.

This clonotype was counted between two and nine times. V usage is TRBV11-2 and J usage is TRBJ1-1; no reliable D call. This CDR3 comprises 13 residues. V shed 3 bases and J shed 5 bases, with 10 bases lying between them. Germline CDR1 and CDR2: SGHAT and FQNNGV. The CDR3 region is CASSFSWDTEAFF. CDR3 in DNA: TGTGCCAGCAGCTTTTCATGGGATACTGAAGCTTTCTTT.

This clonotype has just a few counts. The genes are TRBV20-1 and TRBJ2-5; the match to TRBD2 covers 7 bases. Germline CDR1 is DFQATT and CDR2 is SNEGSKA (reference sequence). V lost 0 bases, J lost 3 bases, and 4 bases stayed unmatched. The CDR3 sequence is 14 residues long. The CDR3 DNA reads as TGCAGTGCTAGAGATCTCAGCGGGGAAGAGACCCAGTACTTC. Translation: CSARDLSGEETQYF.

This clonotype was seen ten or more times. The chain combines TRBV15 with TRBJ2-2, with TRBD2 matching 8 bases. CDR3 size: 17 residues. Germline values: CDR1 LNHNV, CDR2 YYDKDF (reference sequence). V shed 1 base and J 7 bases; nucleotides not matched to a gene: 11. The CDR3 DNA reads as TGTGCCACCAGCAGAGTTAGCGGGATAGCGTTTCGCGGGGAGCTGTTTTTT. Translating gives CATSRVSGIAFRGELFF.

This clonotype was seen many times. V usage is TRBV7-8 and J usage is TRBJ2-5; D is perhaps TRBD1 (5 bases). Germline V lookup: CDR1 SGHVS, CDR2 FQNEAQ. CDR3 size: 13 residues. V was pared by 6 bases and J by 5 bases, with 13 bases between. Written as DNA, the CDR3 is TGTGCCAGCAGACGCAGGGTTAGGGAGACCCAGTACTTC. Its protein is CASRRRVRETQYF.

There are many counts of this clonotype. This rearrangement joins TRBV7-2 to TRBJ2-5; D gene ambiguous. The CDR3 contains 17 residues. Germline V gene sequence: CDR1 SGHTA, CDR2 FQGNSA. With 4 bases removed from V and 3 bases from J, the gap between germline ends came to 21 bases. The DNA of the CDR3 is TGTGCCAGCAGCTGGACCCAAGAAGATCCGTTGGAAGAGACCCAGTACTTC. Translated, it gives CASSWTQEDPLEETQYF.

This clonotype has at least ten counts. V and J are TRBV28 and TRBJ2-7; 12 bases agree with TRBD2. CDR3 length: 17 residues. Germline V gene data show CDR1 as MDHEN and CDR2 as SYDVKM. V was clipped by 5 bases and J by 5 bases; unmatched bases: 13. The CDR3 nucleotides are TGTGCCAGCAGTCACCCTTACCCTAGCGGGAGGGAAAACGAGCAGTACTTC. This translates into CASSHPYPSGRENEQYF.

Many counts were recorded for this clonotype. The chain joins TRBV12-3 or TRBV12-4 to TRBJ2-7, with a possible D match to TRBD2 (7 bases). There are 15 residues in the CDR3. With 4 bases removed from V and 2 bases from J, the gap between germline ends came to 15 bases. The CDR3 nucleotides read TGTGCCAGCAGTTCGGGGGCTAGCGGTACCTACGAGCAGTACTTC. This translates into CASSSGASGTYEQYF.

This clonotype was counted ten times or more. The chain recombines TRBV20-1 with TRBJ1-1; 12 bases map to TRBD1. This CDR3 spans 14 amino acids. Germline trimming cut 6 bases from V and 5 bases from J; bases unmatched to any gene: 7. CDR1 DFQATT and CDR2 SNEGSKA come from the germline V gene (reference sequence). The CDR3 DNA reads TGCAGTGCGACGGGACAGGGGGCAGAGACTGAAGCTTTCTTT. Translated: CSATGQGAETEAFF.

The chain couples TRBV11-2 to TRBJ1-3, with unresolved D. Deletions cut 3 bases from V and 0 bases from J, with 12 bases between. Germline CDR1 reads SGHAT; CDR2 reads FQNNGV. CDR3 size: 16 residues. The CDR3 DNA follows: TGTGCCAGCAGCTTCTTGGTCAGCAGCTCTGGAAACACCATATATTTT. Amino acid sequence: CASSFLVSSSGNTIYF.

The CDR3 DNA reads as TGTGCCAGCAGTTGGGCAGGGCTGGGGGATACGCAGTATTTT. It encodes CASSWAGLGDTQYF. The chain has TRBV6-2 or TRBV6-3 and TRBJ2-3; D may be TRBD1 (5 bases). Germline CDR1 is MNHEY and CDR2 is SVGEGT. With 4 bases removed from V and 6 bases from J, the gap between germline ends came to 14 bases. This CDR3 has 14 amino acids.

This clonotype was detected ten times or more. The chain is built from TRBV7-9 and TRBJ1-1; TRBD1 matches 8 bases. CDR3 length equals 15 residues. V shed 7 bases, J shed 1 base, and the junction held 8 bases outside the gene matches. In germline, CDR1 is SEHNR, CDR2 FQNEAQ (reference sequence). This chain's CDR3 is CASTSQGVKNTEAFF. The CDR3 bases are TGTGCCAGCACATCACAGGGGGTCAAGAACACTGAAGCTTTCTTT.